A selection of T cell receptor beta chains follows, all from one sample in a study of blood T cell repertoires in COVID-19. TCRdb's table, derived via immunoSEQ multiplex PCR, lists solely in-frame clones and lacks some. The sample records 65,000 to 80,000 clones, 75% to 90% being singletons. Input material: peripheral blood. The origin of the receptors is a man aged 45-65 years with active COVID-19. CDR3s include the opening cysteine and the closing phenylalanine or tryptophan. The D gene is left open where the match is weak. Size values are once, few and many counts, or a class for expanded clones, and some rows have none.

v_call: TRBV7-2; d_call: TRBD2; j_call: TRBJ2-6; clone_size: NA; cdr3_nt: TGTGCCAGCAGCTTAGCCTTACGGGGGGCTGGGGCCAACGTCCTGACTTTC; cdr3_aa: CASSLALRGAGANVLTF
v_call: TRBV6-5; d_call: NA; j_call: TRBJ2-6; clone_size: NA; cdr3_nt: TGTGCCAGCACCCTCTCTGGGGCCAACGTCCTGACTTTC; cdr3_aa: CASTLSGANVLTF
v_call: TRBV5-1; d_call: NA; j_call: TRBJ2-7; clone_size: NA; cdr3_nt: TGCGCCAGCAGCTTCCCGGGAGTTGCCCCCGAGCAGTACTTC; cdr3_aa: CASSFPGVAPEQYF
v_call: TRBV28; d_call: NA; j_call: TRBJ1-5; clone_size: NA; cdr3_nt: TGTGCCAGCAGTTTGGGCAGGTCCAATCAGCCCCAGCATTTT; cdr3_aa: CASSLGRSNQPQHF
v_call: TRBV18; d_call: TRBD1; j_call: TRBJ2-3; clone_size: once; cdr3_nt: TGTGCCAGCTCACCCGGGACAGCTAGTAGCACAGATACGCAGTATTTT; cdr3_aa: CASSPGTASSTDTQYF
v_call: TRBV5-6; d_call: NA; j_call: TRBJ1-2; clone_size: NA; cdr3_nt: TGTGCCAGCAGCTTGGCCGGGTATGGCTACACCTTC; cdr3_aa: CASSLAGYGYTF
v_call: TRBV5-1; d_call: NA; j_call: TRBJ2-1; clone_size: NA; cdr3_nt: TGCGCCAGCAGGGGCGAAGGCTACAATGAGCAGTTCTTC; cdr3_aa: CASRGEGYNEQFF
v_call: TRBV2; d_call: TRBD1; j_call: TRBJ1-6; clone_size: NA; cdr3_nt: TGTGCCAGCAGCACCGGGACAGTCTCACCCCTCCACTTT; cdr3_aa: CASSTGTVSPLHF
v_call: TRBV30; d_call: NA; j_call: TRBJ1-2; clone_size: NA; cdr3_nt: TGTGCCTGGAGCACTAGTAGGTATGGCTACACCTTC; cdr3_aa: CAWSTSRYGYTF
v_call: TRBV19; d_call: NA; j_call: TRBJ1-4; clone_size: NA; cdr3_nt: TGTGCCAGTAGTGAACAGCTTAATGAAAAACTGTTTTTT; cdr3_aa: CASSEQLNEKLFF
v_call: TRBV18; d_call: NA; j_call: TRBJ1-5; clone_size: few; cdr3_nt: TGTGCCAGCTCACCGGGAGTCGACTATTCCCAGCATTTT; cdr3_aa: CASSPGVDYSQHF
v_call: TRBV5-1; d_call: NA; j_call: TRBJ2-7; clone_size: NA; cdr3_nt: TGCGCCAGCAGTTTGGGGGGCGGGAAGGCTTACGAGCAGTACTTC; cdr3_aa: CASSLGGGKAYEQYF
v_call: TRBV19; d_call: TRBD2; j_call: TRBJ2-1; clone_size: NA; cdr3_nt: TGTGCCAGTAGTGCCCTAGCGGGACTCTCCTACAATGAGCAGTTCTTC; cdr3_aa: CASSALAGLSYNEQFF
v_call: TRBV7-3; d_call: NA; j_call: TRBJ1-2; clone_size: few; cdr3_nt: TGTGCCAGCAGCTTTAGAACGCGGCAGGGTATAGGCTACACCTTC; cdr3_aa: CASSFRTRQGIGYTF
v_call: TRBV6-5; d_call: TRBD1; j_call: TRBJ2-5; clone_size: NA; cdr3_nt: TGTGCCAGCAGTTACGGACAGGCGCCGTTCCAGTACTTC; cdr3_aa: CASSYGQAPFQYF
v_call: TRBV2; d_call: NA; j_call: TRBJ2-1; clone_size: NA; cdr3_nt: TGTGCCAGCAGTGCATCAGCGGCCTACAATGAGCAGTTCTTC; cdr3_aa: CASSASAAYNEQFF
v_call: TRBV3-1/TRBV3-2; d_call: NA; j_call: TRBJ1-6; clone_size: NA; cdr3_nt: TGTGCCAGCAGCCAAGATGTAGGGCAGGGTGGCGGCTCACCCCTCCACTTT; cdr3_aa: CASSQDVGQGGGSPLHF
v_call: TRBV29-1; d_call: NA; j_call: TRBJ1-2; clone_size: NA; cdr3_nt: TGCAGCGCCGCTCCGGTCCGCGGAGGCTACACCTTC; cdr3_aa: CSAAPVRGGYTF
v_call: TRBV11-2; d_call: NA; j_call: TRBJ1-6; clone_size: NA; cdr3_nt: TGTGCCAGCAGCTGGGCAGGGGCCTATTCACCCCTCCACTTT; cdr3_aa: CASSWAGAYSPLHF
v_call: TRBV5-1; d_call: NA; j_call: TRBJ2-1; clone_size: NA; cdr3_nt: TGCGCCAGCAGCTTGTCTGGACACCCCGGGCAGTTCTTC; cdr3_aa: CASSLSGHPGQFF
v_call: TRBV7-3; d_call: NA; j_call: TRBJ2-1; clone_size: once; cdr3_nt: TGTGCCAGCAGCTCGGACTACGACAATGAGCAGTTCTTC; cdr3_aa: CASSSDYDNEQFF
v_call: TRBV2; d_call: TRBD2; j_call: TRBJ2-2; clone_size: once; cdr3_nt: TGTGCCAGCAGTGGCTGGACTAGTAGGTCCGGGGAGCTGTTTTTT; cdr3_aa: CASSGWTSRSGELFF
v_call: TRBV7-2; d_call: NA; j_call: TRBJ1-2; clone_size: NA; cdr3_nt: TGTGCCAGCAGCCTAAGTTCAATTAGCGGCTACACCTTC; cdr3_aa: CASSLSSISGYTF
v_call: TRBV4-1; d_call: NA; j_call: TRBJ1-1; clone_size: NA; cdr3_nt: TGCGCCAGCAGCCCCTATAAGACAGATTTGAACACTGAAGCTTTCTTT; cdr3_aa: CASSPYKTDLNTEAFF
v_call: TRBV6-5; d_call: TRBD1; j_call: TRBJ1-1; clone_size: once; cdr3_nt: TGTGCCAGCAGTTGGGACAGAGTGAACACTGAAGCTTTCTTT; cdr3_aa: CASSWDRVNTEAFF
v_call: TRBV5-6; d_call: NA; j_call: TRBJ2-2; clone_size: NA; cdr3_nt: TGTGCCAGCAGCTTGGCGGGTGCGAACACCGGGGAGCTGTTTTTT; cdr3_aa: CASSLAGANTGELFF
v_call: TRBV18; d_call: NA; j_call: TRBJ1-2; clone_size: NA; cdr3_nt: TGTGCCAGCTCACCGGCGGCAGGGGAGAACTATGGCTACACCTTC; cdr3_aa: CASSPAAGENYGYTF
v_call: TRBV19; d_call: NA; j_call: TRBJ1-3; clone_size: once; cdr3_nt: TGTGCCAGTAGTTCCTCGACATCTGGAAACACCATATATTTT; cdr3_aa: CASSSSTSGNTIYF
v_call: TRBV18; d_call: NA; j_call: TRBJ1-6; clone_size: once; cdr3_nt: TGTGCCAGCTCACAAGACAGGAAAAATTCACCCCTCCACTTT; cdr3_aa: CASSQDRKNSPLHF
v_call: TRBV4-3; d_call: TRBD1; j_call: TRBJ2-2; clone_size: NA; cdr3_nt: TGCGCCAGCAGCCACCAGCTCAGGACAGGGGGACGAGACGGGGAGCTGTTTTTT; cdr3_aa: CASSHQLRTGGRDGELFF
v_call: TRBV3-1/TRBV3-2; d_call: TRBD1; j_call: TRBJ1-6; clone_size: few; cdr3_nt: TGTGCCAGCAGCCAAGGGGACAGGTTAAATTCACCCCTCCACTTT; cdr3_aa: CASSQGDRLNSPLHF
v_call: TRBV30; d_call: NA; j_call: TRBJ1-6; clone_size: NA; cdr3_nt: TGTGCAGTCGAATTAGTCTCCTATAATTCACCCCTCCACTTT; cdr3_aa: CAVELVSYNSPLHF
v_call: TRBV4-3; d_call: TRBD1; j_call: TRBJ1-2; clone_size: NA; cdr3_nt: TGCGCCAGCAGCCAGGACAGGGTGGGAGGCTACACCTTC; cdr3_aa: CASSQDRVGGYTF
v_call: TRBV7-9; d_call: TRBD2; j_call: TRBJ2-3; clone_size: NA; cdr3_nt: TGTGCCAGCAGCCCCGGACTAGCGTTAAGCACAGATACGCAGTATTTT; cdr3_aa: CASSPGLALSTDTQYF
v_call: TRBV19; d_call: NA; j_call: TRBJ1-4; clone_size: NA; cdr3_nt: TGTGCCAGTAGTATGGGGGGATCCTTGTGGGACTGGGAGAATGAAAAACTGTTTTTT; cdr3_aa: CASSMGGSLWDWENEKLFF